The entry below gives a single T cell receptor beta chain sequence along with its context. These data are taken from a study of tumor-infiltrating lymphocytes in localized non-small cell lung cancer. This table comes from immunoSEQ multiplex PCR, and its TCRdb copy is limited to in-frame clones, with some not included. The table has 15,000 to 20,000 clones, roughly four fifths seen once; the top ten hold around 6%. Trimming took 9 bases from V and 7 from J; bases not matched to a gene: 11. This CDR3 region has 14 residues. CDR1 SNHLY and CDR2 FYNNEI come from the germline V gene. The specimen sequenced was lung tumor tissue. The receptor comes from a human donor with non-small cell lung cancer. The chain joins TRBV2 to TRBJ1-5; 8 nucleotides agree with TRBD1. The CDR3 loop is CASSSDRASQPQHF. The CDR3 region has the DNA TGTGCCAGTTCTTCGGACAGGGCGAGCCAGCCCCAGCATTTT.